The sequence of this T cell receptor (beta chain) was determined in a study of CD8 T cells in Susac syndrome. The CDR3 spans 14 residues. V lost 1 base and J lost 11, with 15 bases in between. CDR1 and CDR2 from the germline V gene are SGHTA and FQGNSA. This clonotype was recorded once. Reverse transcription of roughly 0.45 to 1 ug RNA used random hexamers. One entry per CDR3 protein results from TCRdb running MiXCR on the immunoSEQ multiplex PCR reads. The sample includes roughly 76,000 distinct CDR3 sequences, approximately 94% seen only once; the top ten take 0.45%. The genes are TRBV7-2 and TRBJ1-3, with a tentative D call TRBD1 (6 bases). This clonotype originated in a human donor with Susac syndrome. The sample taken for sequencing was CD8+ T cells from PBMCs. The CDR3 loop reads CASSLGLGASAIYF. The CDR3 DNA reads TGTGCCAGCAGCTTAGGCTTGGGGGCTTCGGCCATATATTTT.